These T cell receptor beta chains were read from a single sample in a study of T cell clonotyping in hematopoietic cell transplantation. Clones were sequenced by immunoSEQ multiplex PCR, and TCRdb holds only the in-frame ones, with some missing. The sample has 15,000 or so clones; around 97% are singletons. Sequences were derived from peripheral blood mononuclear cells, sampled 30 days after allogeneic stem cell transplant. The source of these receptors is a female patient aged 50-65 years who had an allogeneic stem cell transplant from an unrelated donor, so T cells may come from the graft donor. Some clones in this sample may be carry-over from other donors' samples. Both conserved end residues are part of each CDR3. A D gene is named only where the DNA matches it firmly. Clone size, where shown, is once, few, many, or a class for clones that have expanded.

TRBV5-4	NA	TRBJ1-6	NA	CASSLSEGWRVYNSPLHF	TGTGCCAGCAGCTTAAGTGAAGGGTGGAGGGTCTATAATTCACCCCTCCACTTT
TRBV2	NA	TRBJ1-2	NA	CASFGGTHGYTF	TGTGCCAGCTTCGGGGGGACCCATGGCTACACCTTC
TRBV9	NA	TRBJ1-2	NA	CASSQGTYGYTF	TGTGCCAGCAGCCAAGGGACGTATGGCTACACCTTC
TRBV5-6	NA	TRBJ2-2	TRBD1	CASSSTGVNTGELFF	TGTGCCAGCAGCTCGACAGGGGTGAACACCGGGGAGCTGTTTTTT
TRBV6-5	NA	TRBJ2-3	TRBD1	CASSYRDRITDTQYF	TGTGCCAGCAGTTACCGGGACAGGATCACAGATACGCAGTATTTT
TRBV11-3	NA	TRBJ1-5	NA	CASSRVGGLNQPQHF	TGTGCCAGCAGCCGCGTTGGGGGCCTTAATCAGCCCCAGCATTTT
TRBV4-1	NA	TRBJ1-4	TRBD1	CASSRNWRGRPGNEKLFF	TGCGCCAGCAGCCGCAACTGGAGGGGGCGCCCCGGTAATGAAAAACTGTTTTTT
TRBV7-8	NA	TRBJ2-7	NA	CASSLEAFYEQYF	TGTGCCAGCAGCTTAGAGGCCTTCTACGAGCAGTACTTC
TRBV27	NA	TRBJ2-7	TRBD1	CASSPAGTGLEQYF	TGTGCCAGCAGTCCAGCCGGGACAGGGCTCGAGCAGTACTTC
TRBV19	NA	TRBJ1-2	NA	CASSNGQDSLNYGYTF	TGTGCCAGTAGTAACGGCCAGGACAGTCTTAACTATGGCTACACCTTC
TRBV7-8	NA	TRBJ1-5	NA	CASSLVVWLGNQPQHF	TGTGCCAGCAGCCTGGTTGTATGGCTAGGGAATCAGCCCCAGCATTTT
TRBV11-2	NA	TRBJ2-7	NA	CASSLGFSSYEQYF	TGTGCCAGCAGCTTAGGATTTAGCTCCTACGAGCAGTACTTC
TRBV6-6	NA	TRBJ2-7	TRBD2	CASRSSGTYEQYF	TGTGCCAGCAGATCTAGCGGGACCTACGAGCAGTACTTC
TRBV4-2	NA	TRBJ2-1	NA	CASSQDTGGSYNEQFF	TGTGCCAGCAGCCAAGACACGGGCGGCTCCTACAATGAGCAGTTCTTC
TRBV6-6	NA	TRBJ2-7	TRBD1	CASRDNYGQGYHEQYF	TGTGCCAGCAGGGACAATTACGGACAGGGGTACCACGAGCAGTACTTC
TRBV5-8	once	TRBJ2-5	NA	CASSLLLIQDMQETQYF	TGTGCCAGCAGCTTGCTTTTGATCCAGGACATGCAAGAGACCCAGTACTTC
TRBV5-6	NA	TRBJ2-6	NA	CASVRVKSQSRANVLTF	TGTGCCAGCGTTAGAGTCAAATCACAAAGTCGGGCCAACGTCCTGACTTTC
TRBV5-1	NA	TRBJ1-6	TRBD1	CASSEGQGSSYNSPLHF	TGCGCCAGCAGCGAGGGACAGGGAAGCTCCTATAATTCACCCCTCCACTTT
TRBV10-2	NA	TRBJ2-2	NA	CASTVKLDGAGELFF	TGCGCCAGCACCGTAAAACTAGATGGCGCCGGGGAGCTGTTTTTT
TRBV7-9	NA	TRBJ1-3	NA	CASSRPRVSSGNTIYF	TGTGCCAGCAGCCGTCCCCGGGTCAGCTCTGGAAACACCATATATTTT
TRBV7-9	NA	TRBJ2-7	TRBD1	CASSRPGQGSYEQYF	TGTGCCAGCAGCCGTCCGGGACAGGGGTCCTACGAGCAGTACTTC
TRBV30	once	TRBJ2-3	TRBD2	CAWSERTSGGAPDTQYF	TGTGCCTGGAGCGAGAGGACTAGCGGGGGGGCACCGGATACGCAGTATTTT
TRBV5-5	NA	TRBJ2-1	TRBD1	CASSLPDRGLLDEQFF	TGTGCCAGCAGCTTGCCCGACAGGGGGCTACTCGATGAGCAGTTCTTC
TRBV6-1	NA	TRBJ1-1	NA	CASWGSTEAFF	TGTGCCAGCTGGGGGAGCACTGAAGCTTTCTTT
TRBV5-1	NA	TRBJ1-2	TRBD1	CASSVLPHFNRGPNYGYTF	TGCGCCAGCAGCGTCCTCCCCCACTTCAACAGGGGGCCTAACTATGGCTACACCTTC
TRBV20-1	NA	TRBJ2-1	NA	CSARGPLEQFF	TGCAGTGCTAGAGGTCCCCTGGAGCAGTTCTTC
TRBV5-1	once	TRBJ1-2	NA	CASSLDTYGYTF	TGCGCCAGCAGCTTGGATACCTATGGCTACACCTTC
TRBV6-4	NA	TRBJ2-2	NA	CASSVGATGELFF	TGTGCCAGCAGTGTTGGGGCTACCGGGGAGCTGTTTTTT
TRBV4-1	NA	TRBJ2-7	NA	CASSPLGGRSYEQYF	TGCGCCAGCAGCCCCCTGGGCGGCCGCTCCTACGAGCAGTACTTC
TRBV10-2	NA	TRBJ2-7	NA	CASRQRQVSYEQYF	TGCGCCAGCAGGCAGAGACAGGTATCTTACGAGCAGTACTTC
TRBV6-1	NA	TRBJ1-5	NA	CATRRDLNQPQHF	TGTGCCACACGCAGGGATCTTAATCAGCCCCAGCATTTT
TRBV6-1	NA	TRBJ1-4	NA	CASSGTAFATNEKLFF	TGTGCCAGCAGTGGGACAGCTTTCGCAACTAATGAAAAACTGTTTTTT
TRBV7-9	NA	TRBJ2-1	NA	CASSLVAGHNEQFF	TGTGCCAGCAGCTTAGTGGCAGGTCACAATGAGCAGTTCTTC
TRBV6-6	NA	TRBJ1-3	NA	CAIRGGSGNTIYF	TGTGCCATCCGAGGGGGCTCTGGAAACACCATATATTTT
TRBV7-2	NA	TRBJ1-2	TRBD1	CASSIGGQGARGYTF	TGTGCCAGCAGTATCGGGGGACAGGGGGCTAGAGGCTACACCTTC
TRBV9	NA	TRBJ1-1	NA	CASSVEQGGVSEAFF	TGTGCCAGCAGCGTAGAACAGGGAGGGGTATCTGAAGCTTTCTTT
TRBV11-2	NA	TRBJ1-1	NA	CASSYGPALDTEAFF	TGTGCCAGCAGCTACGGGCCCGCTTTGGACACTGAAGCTTTCTTT
TRBV6-5	NA	TRBJ2-7	TRBD1	CASSSRGQGYEQYF	TGTGCCAGCAGTTCTCGGGGACAGGGCTACGAGCAGTACTTC
TRBV14	NA	TRBJ1-2	NA	CASSQSLGQADGYTF	TGTGCCAGCAGCCAAAGTCTAGGGCAGGCCGATGGCTACACCTTC
TRBV5-1	NA	TRBJ1-1	NA	CASSLEGMNTEAFF	TGCGCCAGCAGCTTGGAGGGCATGAACACTGAAGCTTTCTTT
TRBV4-1	NA	TRBJ2-4	TRBD1	CASTKPGTENIQYF	TGCGCCAGCACTAAACCCGGGACAGAGAACATTCAGTACTTC
TRBV9	NA	TRBJ1-2	NA	CASSAGAYGYTF	TGTGCCAGCAGCGCCGGAGCATATGGCTACACCTTC
TRBV7-2	NA	TRBJ1-5	NA	CASSLELAQPQHF	TGTGCCAGCAGCTTAGAGTTGGCTCAGCCCCAGCATTTT
TRBV5-1	NA	TRBJ2-5	NA	CASSLRSQETQYF	TGCGCCAGCAGCTTGCGGTCTCAAGAGACCCAGTACTTC
TRBV5-1	once	TRBJ2-5	TRBD2	CASSYNPAHSGGAGETQYF	TGCGCCAGCAGCTATAATCCCGCCCATAGCGGGGGGGCCGGTGAGACCCAGTACTTC
TRBV9	NA	TRBJ1-6	NA	CASSVGTSGNSPLHF	TGTGCCAGCAGCGTGGGGACGTCGGGGAATTCACCCCTCCACTTT